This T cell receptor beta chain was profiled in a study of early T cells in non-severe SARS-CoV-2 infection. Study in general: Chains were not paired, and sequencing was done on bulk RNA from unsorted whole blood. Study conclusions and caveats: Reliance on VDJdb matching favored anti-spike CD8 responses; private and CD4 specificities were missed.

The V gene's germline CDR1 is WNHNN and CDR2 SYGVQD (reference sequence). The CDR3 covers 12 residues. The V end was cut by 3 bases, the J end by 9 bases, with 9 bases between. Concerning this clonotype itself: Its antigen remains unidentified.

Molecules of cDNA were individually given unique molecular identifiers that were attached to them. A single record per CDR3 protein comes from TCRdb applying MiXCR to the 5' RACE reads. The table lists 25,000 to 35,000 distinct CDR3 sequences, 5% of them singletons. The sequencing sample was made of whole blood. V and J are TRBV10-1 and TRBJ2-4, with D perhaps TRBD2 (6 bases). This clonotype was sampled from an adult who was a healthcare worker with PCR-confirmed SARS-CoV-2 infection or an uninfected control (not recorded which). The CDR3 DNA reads TGCGCCAGCAGTGATCACGGGGGCATTCAGTACTTC. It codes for CASSDHGGIQYF.